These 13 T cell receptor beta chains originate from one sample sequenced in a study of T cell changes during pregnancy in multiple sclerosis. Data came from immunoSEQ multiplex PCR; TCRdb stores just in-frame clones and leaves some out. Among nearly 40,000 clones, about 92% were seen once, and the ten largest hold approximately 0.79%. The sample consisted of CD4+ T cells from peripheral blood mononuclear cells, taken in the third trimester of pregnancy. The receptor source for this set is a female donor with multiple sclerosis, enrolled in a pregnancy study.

CDR3 DNA sequence: TGTGCCAGCTCACCCCCTTCCAACACTGAAGCTTTCTTT. Translating it yields CASSPPSNTEAFF. The rearrangement joins TRBV18 to TRBJ1-1; D remains unclear. CDR1 and CDR2 from the germline V gene are KGHSH and LQKENI. This CDR3 region has 13 residues. Between the trimmed V and J ends, which lost 3 bases and 2 bases, there was a span of 7 bases.

CDR3 in amino acids: CAISGRQGAGNEQFF. DNA of the CDR3: TGTGCCATCAGTGGGCGGCAGGGGGCAGGGAATGAGCAGTTCTTC. The V call is TRBV10-3, the J call TRBJ2-1; 8 bases match TRBD1. CDR3 size: 15 residues. Germline CDR1 ENHRY, CDR2 SYGVKD. J gave up 7 bases and V 4 bases, and 9 bases lay outside the gene matches.

The CDR3 sequence is CASSLDVTPRANQYF. The CDR3 nucleotides read TGTGCCAGCAGCTTGGATGTGACCCCGAGGGCGAATCAGTACTTC. The J gene is TRBJ2-4, the V gene TRBV5-6; TRBD2 might be the D (5 bases). The V end was cut by 0 bases, the J end by 12 bases, with 19 bases between. The germline V gene encodes CDR1 SGHDT and CDR2 YYEEEE. This CDR3 is 15 amino acids long.

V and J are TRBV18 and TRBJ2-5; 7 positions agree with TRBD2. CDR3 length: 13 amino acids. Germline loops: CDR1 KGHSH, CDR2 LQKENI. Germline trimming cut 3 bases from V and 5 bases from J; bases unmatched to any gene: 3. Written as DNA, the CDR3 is TGTGCCAGCTCACCGGGAGGGAAGGAGACCCAGTACTTC. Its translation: CASSPGGKETQYF. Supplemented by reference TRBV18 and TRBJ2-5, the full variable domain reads NAGVMQNPRHLVRRRGQEARLRCSPMKGHSHVYWYRQLPEEGLKFMVYLQKENIIDESGMPKERFSAEFPKEGPSILRIQQVVRGDSAAYFCASSPGGKETQYFGPGTRLLVL.

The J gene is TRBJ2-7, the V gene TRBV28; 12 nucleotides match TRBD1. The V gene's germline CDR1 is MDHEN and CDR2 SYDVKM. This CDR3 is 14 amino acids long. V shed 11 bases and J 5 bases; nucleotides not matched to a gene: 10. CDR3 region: CASTGTGGSDEQYF. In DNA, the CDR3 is TGTGCCTCAACGGGGACAGGGGGCTCGGACGAGCAGTACTTC.

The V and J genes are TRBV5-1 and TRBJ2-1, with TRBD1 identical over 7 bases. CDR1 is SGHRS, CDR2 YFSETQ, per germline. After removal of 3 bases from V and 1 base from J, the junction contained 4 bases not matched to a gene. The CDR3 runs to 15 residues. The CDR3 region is CASSSGTASYNEQFF. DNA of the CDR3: TGCGCCAGCAGCTCCGGGACAGCTTCCTACAATGAGCAGTTCTTC.

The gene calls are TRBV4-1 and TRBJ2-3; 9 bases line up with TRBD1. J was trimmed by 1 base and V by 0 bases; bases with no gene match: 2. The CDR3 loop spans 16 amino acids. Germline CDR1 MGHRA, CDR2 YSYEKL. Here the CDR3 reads CASSQDWTGGTDTQYF. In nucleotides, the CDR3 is TGCGCCAGCAGCCAAGACTGGACAGGGGGCACAGATACGCAGTATTTT.

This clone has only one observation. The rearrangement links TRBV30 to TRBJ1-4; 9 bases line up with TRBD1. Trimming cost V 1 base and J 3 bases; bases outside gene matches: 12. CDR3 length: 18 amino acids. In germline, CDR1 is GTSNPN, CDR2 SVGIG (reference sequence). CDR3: CAWSGALDRGNSNEKLFF. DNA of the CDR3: TGTGCCTGGAGTGGAGCCTTAGACAGGGGGAACTCTAATGAAAAACTGTTTTTT.

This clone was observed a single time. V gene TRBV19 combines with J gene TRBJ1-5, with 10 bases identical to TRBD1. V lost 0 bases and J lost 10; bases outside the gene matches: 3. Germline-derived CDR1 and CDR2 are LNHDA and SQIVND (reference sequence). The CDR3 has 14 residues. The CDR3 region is CASSIEGTGAPQHF. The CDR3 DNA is TGTGCCAGTAGTATAGAGGGGACAGGGGCACCCCAGCATTTT.

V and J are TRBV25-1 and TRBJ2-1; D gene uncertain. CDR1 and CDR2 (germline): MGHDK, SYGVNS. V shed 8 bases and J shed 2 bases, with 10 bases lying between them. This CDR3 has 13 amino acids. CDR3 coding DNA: TGTGCCAGCTCTGACCGGGCCTACAATGAGCAGTTCTTC. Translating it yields CASSDRAYNEQFF.

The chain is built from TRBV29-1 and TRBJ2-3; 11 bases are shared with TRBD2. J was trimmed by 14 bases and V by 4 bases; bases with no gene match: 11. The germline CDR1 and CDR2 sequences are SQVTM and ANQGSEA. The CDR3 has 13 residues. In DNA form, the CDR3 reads TGCAGCGTTGCGCCACTAGCGGGAGTGAACTTGTATTTT. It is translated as CSVAPLAGVNLYF.

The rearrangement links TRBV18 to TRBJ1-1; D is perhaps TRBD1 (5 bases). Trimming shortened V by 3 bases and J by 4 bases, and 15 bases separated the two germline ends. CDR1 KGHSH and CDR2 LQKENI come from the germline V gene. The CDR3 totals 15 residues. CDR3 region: CASSPGSAGFTEAFF. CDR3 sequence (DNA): TGTGCCAGCTCACCTGGGTCGGCAGGGTTCACTGAAGCTTTCTTT. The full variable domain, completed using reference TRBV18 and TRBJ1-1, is NAGVMQNPRHLVRRRGQEARLRCSPMKGHSHVYWYRQLPEEGLKFMVYLQKENIIDESGMPKERFSAEFPKEGPSILRIQQVVRGDSAAYFCASSPGSAGFTEAFFGQGTRLTVV.

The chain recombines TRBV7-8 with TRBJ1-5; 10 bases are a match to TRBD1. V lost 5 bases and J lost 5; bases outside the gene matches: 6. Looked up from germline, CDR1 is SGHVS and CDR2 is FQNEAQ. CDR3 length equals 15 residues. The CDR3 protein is CASSARTGGDQPQHF. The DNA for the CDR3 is TGTGCCAGCAGCGCTAGGACAGGGGGTGATCAGCCCCAGCATTTT. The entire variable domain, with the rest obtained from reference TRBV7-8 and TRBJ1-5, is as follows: GAGVSQSPRYKVAKRGQDVALRCDPISGHVSLFWYQQALGQGPEFLTYFQNEAQLDKSGLPSDRFFAERPEGSVSTLKIQRTQQEDSAVYLCASSARTGGDQPQHFGDGTRLSIL.